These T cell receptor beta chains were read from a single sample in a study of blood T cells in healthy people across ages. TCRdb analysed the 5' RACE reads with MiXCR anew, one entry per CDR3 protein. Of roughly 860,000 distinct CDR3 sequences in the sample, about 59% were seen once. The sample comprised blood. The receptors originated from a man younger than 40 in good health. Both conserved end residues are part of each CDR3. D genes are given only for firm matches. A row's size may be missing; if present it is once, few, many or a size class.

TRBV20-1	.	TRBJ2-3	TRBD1	CSAPGQKSTDTQYF	TGCAGTGCACCGGGACAGAAAAGCACAGATACGCAGTATTTT
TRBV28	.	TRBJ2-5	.	CASRRKGGQETQYF	TGTGCCAGCAGGAGAAAAGGGGGGCAAGAGACCCAGTACTTC
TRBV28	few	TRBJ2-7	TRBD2	CASSLLGLAGGSSYEQYF	TGTGCCAGCAGTCTCCTCGGACTAGCGGGGGGGAGCTCCTACGAGCAGTACTTC
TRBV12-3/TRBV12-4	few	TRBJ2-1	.	CASSFFSSNEQFF	TGTGCCAGCAGTTTTTTTTCCAGTAATGAGCAGTTCTTC
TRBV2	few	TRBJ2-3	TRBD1	CASRGTGADTQYF	TGTGCCAGCAGGGGGACAGGGGCAGATACGCAGTATTTT
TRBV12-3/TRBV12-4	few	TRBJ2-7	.	CASTFGARSFYEQYF	TGTGCCAGCACCTTCGGGGCGCGGAGTTTCTACGAGCAGTACTTC
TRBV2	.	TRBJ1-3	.	CASSEAGAGNSGNTIYF	TGCGCCAGCAGTGAAGCCGGGGCAGGCAACTCTGGAAACACCATATATTTT
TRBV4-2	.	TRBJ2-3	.	CASSQVASDTQYF	TGTGCCAGCAGCCAAGTAGCATCAGATACGCAGTATTTT
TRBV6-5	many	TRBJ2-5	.	CASSYWSGLQETQYF	TGTGCCAGCAGTTACTGGTCAGGGCTTCAAGAGACCCAGTACTTC
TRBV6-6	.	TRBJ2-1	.	CASSYGKGGRNEQFF	TGTGCCAGCAGTTACGGGAAGGGTGGGAGAAATGAGCAGTTCTTC
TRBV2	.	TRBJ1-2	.	CASSDSENYGYTF	TGTGCCAGCAGTGACTCAGAAAACTATGGCTACACCTTC
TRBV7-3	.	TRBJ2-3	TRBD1	CASSSGTGAGTDTQYF	TGTGCCAGCAGCTCTGGGACAGGGGCTGGCACAGATACGCAGTATTTT
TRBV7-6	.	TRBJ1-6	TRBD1	CASSLVTGSTSPLHF	TGTGCCAGCAGCTTAGTGACAGGGTCGACCTCACCCCTCCACTTT
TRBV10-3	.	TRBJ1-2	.	CAISESRVRVYGYTF	TGTGCCATCAGTGAGTCAAGGGTCAGGGTCTATGGCTACACCTTC
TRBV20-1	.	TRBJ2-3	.	CSASSTVYTDTQYF	TGCAGTGCTAGTTCAACAGTGTACACAGATACGCAGTATTTT
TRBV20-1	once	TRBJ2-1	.	CSGPRDGRNNEQFF	TGCAGTGGACCAAGAGACGGTCGAAACAATGAGCAGTTCTTC
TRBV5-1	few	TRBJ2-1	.	CASSLGPAYNEQFF	TGCGCCAGCAGCTTGGGGCCCGCCTACAATGAGCAGTTCTTC
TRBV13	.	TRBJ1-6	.	CASSHNRDGGRNSPLHF	TGTGCCAGCAGCCATAACCGGGACGGGGGGCGAAATTCACCCCTCCACTTT
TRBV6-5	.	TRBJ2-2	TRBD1	CASSSTGVDTGELFF	TGTGCCAGCAGCTCCACAGGGGTTGACACCGGGGAGCTGTTTTTT
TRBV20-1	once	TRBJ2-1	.	CSASSGRGYNEQFF	TGCAGTGCTAGTTCAGGGAGAGGATACAATGAGCAGTTCTTC
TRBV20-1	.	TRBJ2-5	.	CSARTTGHFQETQYF	TGCAGTGCTAGAACAACGGGACACTTTCAAGAGACCCAGTACTTC
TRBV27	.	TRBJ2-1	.	CASTRGVSYNEQFF	TGTGCCAGTACTCGCGGCGTCTCCTACAATGAGCAGTTCTTC
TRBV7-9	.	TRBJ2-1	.	CASSLGTFNEQFF	TGTGCCAGCAGCCTAGGGACCTTCAATGAGCAGTTCTTC
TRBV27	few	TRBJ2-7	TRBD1	CASSFGTGTGAYEQYF	TGTGCCAGCAGTTTTGGGACCGGGACAGGGGCATACGAGCAGTACTTC
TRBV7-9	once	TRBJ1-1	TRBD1	CASSRGTESNTEAFF	TGTGCCAGCAGCCGAGGGACAGAAAGTAACACTGAAGCTTTCTTT
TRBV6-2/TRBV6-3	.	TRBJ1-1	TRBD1	CASSYSISDREDTEAFF	TGTGCCAGCAGTTACTCGATTTCCGACAGGGAGGACACTGAAGCTTTCTTT
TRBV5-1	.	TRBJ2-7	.	CASSMSWAGPTYEQYF	TGCGCCAGCAGCATGTCATGGGCAGGACCAACCTACGAGCAGTACTTC
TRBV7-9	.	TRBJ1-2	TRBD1	CASSSKSTGDGCTF	TGTGCCAGCAGCTCAAAATCTACAGGGGATGGCTGCACCTTC
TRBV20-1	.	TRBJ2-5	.	CSTGPLIGEETQYF	TGCAGTACCGGACCTCTCATAGGGGAAGAGACCCAGTACTTC
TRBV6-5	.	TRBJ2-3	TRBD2	CASSYFWGRADTQYF	TGTGCCAGCAGTTACTTCTGGGGGAGGGCAGATACGCAGTATTTT
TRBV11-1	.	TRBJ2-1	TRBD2	CASSSGVGSGGYNEQFF	TGTGCCAGCAGCTCCGGTGTTGGGAGCGGGGGGTACAATGAGCAGTTCTTC
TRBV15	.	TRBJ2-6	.	CATSGIKPSGANVLTF	TGTGCCACCAGTGGAATTAAACCCTCTGGGGCCAACGTCCTGACTTTC
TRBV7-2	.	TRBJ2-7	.	CASSSPNPPEQYF	TGTGCCAGCAGCTCCCCAAATCCCCCCGAGCAGTACTTC
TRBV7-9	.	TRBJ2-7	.	CASSSKVGVRSYEQYF	TGTGCCAGCAGCTCCAAGGTGGGGGTGCGCTCCTACGAGCAGTACTTC
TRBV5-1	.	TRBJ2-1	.	CASSLTPPTTNEQFF	TGCGCCAGCAGCTTGACACCTCCAACAACAAATGAGCAGTTCTTC
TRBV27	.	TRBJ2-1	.	CASSYSGAGRYNEQFF	TGTGCCAGCAGTTACTCGGGCGCGGGACGCTACAATGAGCAGTTCTTC
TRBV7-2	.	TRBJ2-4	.	CASSLRQGGYNIQYF	TGTGCCAGCAGCTTACGTCAGGGGGGGTATAACATTCAGTACTTC
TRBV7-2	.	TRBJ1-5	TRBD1	CASSPATGGPGTQHF	TGTGCCAGCAGCCCGGCGACAGGGGGTCCGGGGACCCAGCATTTT
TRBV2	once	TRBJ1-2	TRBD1	CASTIGQELSVYGYTF	TGTGCCAGCACCATAGGACAGGAACTATCTGTCTATGGCTACACCTTC